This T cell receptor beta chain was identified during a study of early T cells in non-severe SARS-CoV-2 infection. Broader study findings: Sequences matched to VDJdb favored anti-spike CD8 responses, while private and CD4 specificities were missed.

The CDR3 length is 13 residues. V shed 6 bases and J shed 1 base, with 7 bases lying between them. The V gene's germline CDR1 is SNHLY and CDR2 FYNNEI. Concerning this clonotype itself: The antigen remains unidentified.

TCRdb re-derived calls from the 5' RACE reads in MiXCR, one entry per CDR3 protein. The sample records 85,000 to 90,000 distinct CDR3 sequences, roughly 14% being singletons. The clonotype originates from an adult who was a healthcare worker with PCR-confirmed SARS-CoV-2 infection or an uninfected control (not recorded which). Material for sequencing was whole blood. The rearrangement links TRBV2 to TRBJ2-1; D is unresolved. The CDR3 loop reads CASSGPSYNEQFF. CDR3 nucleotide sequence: TGTGCCAGCAGCGGGCCTTCCTACAATGAGCAGTTCTTC. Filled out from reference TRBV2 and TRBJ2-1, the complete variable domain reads EPEVTQTPSHQVTQMGQEVILRCVPISNHLYFYWYRQILGQKVEFLVSFYNNEISEKSEIFDDQFSVERPDGSNFTLKIRSTKLEDSAMYFCASSGPSYNEQFFGPGTRLTVL.